This TCR beta chain was found in a study of radiotherapy plus CTLA-4 blockade in lung cancer. The overall study: In about 20% of patients, objective responses were seen; 30% to 35% had disease control.

Study-wide results and caveats: Dynamics of early blood T cell clones, together with interferon-beta, were reportedly the best predictors of response. Expansion of tumor-derived TCR clones was observed in blood after radiotherapy plus ipilimumab.

There are 14 residues in the CDR3. J lost 1 base, V lost 4 bases, and 3 bases had no gene match. Germline assignment: CDR1 SGHTA and CDR2 FQGNSA. Generated by immunoSEQ multiplex PCR, the TCRdb table keeps only in-frame clones and is missing some. The table records under 50,000 clones, roughly three quarters of them present only once. Enrolled patients, whose metastatic non-small-cell lung cancer was chemo-refractory, received focal radiation plus CTLA-4 blockade with ipilimumab. Turning to this clone: Its antigen is still unknown.

The TCR originated in a human donor with non-small cell lung cancer that progressed on radiotherapy plus ipilimumab. The chain has TRBV7-2 and TRBJ2-5; 7 nucleotides agree with TRBD2. Specimen: peripheral blood, collected from a patient treated with radiotherapy plus ipilimumab. The CDR3: CASSWRTSQETQYF. The CDR3 coding sequence is TGTGCCAGCAGCTGGAGGACTAGCCAAGAGACCCAGTACTTC. The full variable domain, in which reference TRBV7-2 and TRBJ2-5 provide the parts outside the CDR3, is GAGVSQSPSNKVTEKGKDVELRCDPISGHTALYWYRQSLGQGLEFLIYFQGNSAPDKSGLPSDRFSAERTGGSVSTLTIQRTQQEDSAVYLCASSWRTSQETQYFGPGTRLLVL.